A single sample is the source of the 26 T cell receptor beta chains below, sequenced in a study of CD8+CD57+ T cells in acquired aplastic anemia. TCR beta VDJ and CDR3 were profiled, and genomic DNA was the template. One entry per CDR3 protein results from TCRdb running MiXCR on the reads. The data hold a few hundred thousand distinct CDR3 sequences, with about a third observed a single time. Source material: sorted CD4+, CD8+, or CD8+CD57+ T cells (not recorded which) from PBMCs. These receptor sequences come from a human donor in good health, serving as a control.

The V gene is TRBV29-1, the J gene TRBJ1-4; the D gene is possibly TRBD1 (5 bases). V lost 8 bases and J 5 bases, leaving 9 bases between the germline ends. The germline gives CDR1 SQVTM, CDR2 ANQGSEA. The CDR3 spans 11 residues. CDR3 bases: TGCAGCTTGACAGACAATGAAAAACTGTTTTTT. Its translation is CSLTDNEKLFF.

The gene calls are TRBV7-8 and TRBJ1-1; possible D gene TRBD1, 5 bases. The CDR3 extends over 13 amino acids. Trimming removed 5 bases from V and 12 bases from J, with 19 bases in between. The V gene's germline CDR1 is SGHVS and CDR2 FQNEAQ. The CDR3 loop is CASSTGRVVRTFF. The CDR3 bases are TGTGCCAGCAGCACAGGACGGGTGGTTCGAACTTTCTTT.

The V call is TRBV6-1, the J call TRBJ2-2; D might be TRBD1 (5 bases). Germline CDR1 reads MNHNS; CDR2 reads SASEGT. The CDR3 loop spans 13 amino acids. The ends were cut back, 3 bases at V and 6 bases at J, with 8 bases in the middle. Here the CDR3 reads CASSEQGAGELFF. CDR3 nucleotide sequence: TGTGCCAGCAGTGAGCAGGGTGCCGGGGAGCTGTTTTTT.

This clonotype has ten or more counts. This chain links TRBV6-1 with TRBJ1-2; D might be TRBD1 (5 bases). Trimming shortened V by 1 base and J by 5 bases, and 20 bases separated the two germline ends. CDR1 is MNHNS and CDR2 is SASEGT in the germline V gene. CDR3 length: 17 amino acids. CDR3 amino acids: CASSEGGWEGRWYGYTF. The CDR3 region has the DNA TGTGCCAGCAGTGAAGGAGGATGGGAGGGGCGCTGGTATGGCTACACCTTC.

The chain couples TRBV20-1 to TRBJ1-6; possibly TRBD1 for D (5 bases). Per the germline V gene, CDR1 is DFQATT and CDR2 is SNEGSKA (reference sequence). V was shortened by 2 bases and J by 7 bases, with 15 bases between the two germline ends. CDR3 length equals 15 residues. The CDR3 nucleotides are TGCAGTGCTAGATTTACCGGGACGGAGAATTCACCCCTCCACTTT. Encoded protein: CSARFTGTENSPLHF.

In its sample, this clonotype was seen once. At one boundary the junction diverges from the germline segment, which might be a read error. The CDR3 here is CASSLVASDTGELFF. CDR3 sequence (DNA): TGTGCTAGCAGCTTAGTGGCCTCAGACACCGGGGAGCTGTTTTTT. V and J are TRBV7-7 and TRBJ2-2; D is unclear. The CDR3 spans 15 residues. Germline assignment: CDR1 SSHAT and CDR2 FNYEAQ (reference sequence).

With regard to this clonotype: One base away lies a much larger clone, so this may be a sequencing read error. The chain couples TRBV6-1 to TRBJ1-5, with a weak D call TRBD1 (5 bases). V was cut by 10 bases and J by 1 base, with 14 bases left in between. Germline V lookup: CDR1 MNHNS, CDR2 SASEGT. This CDR3 is 14 amino acids long. In nucleotides, the CDR3 is TGTGCCATCAGACCGCGACAGAGCAATCAGCCCCAGCATTTT. It yields the protein CAIRPRQSNQPQHF.

The sample holds many counts of this clonotype. This chain links TRBV19 with TRBJ1-6; 7 bases are a match to TRBD1. Germline V CDR1 and CDR2: LNHDA, SQIVND (reference sequence). The ends lost 5 bases at V and 1 base at J; junction bases unmatched: 5. CDR3 length: 16 residues. CDR3 sequence reads: CASSQGGSSYNSPLHF. DNA of the CDR3: TGTGCCAGTAGTCAGGGGGGGTCGTCCTATAATTCACCCCTCCACTTT.

This clonotype showed up just a few times. At one boundary the junction diverges from the germline segment, which might be a read error. The chain recombines TRBV12-3 or TRBV12-4 with TRBJ1-3; no firm D call. This CDR3 spans 12 amino acids. The CDR3 loop reads CASSLNGDTIYF. The CDR3 coding sequence is TGTGCCAGCAGTTTAAATGGAGACACCATATATTTT.

The V and J genes are TRBV15 and TRBJ2-7; TRBD2 matches at 15 bases. Germline V gene data show CDR1 as LNHNV and CDR2 as YYDKDF (reference sequence). There are 15 residues in the CDR3. V shed 5 bases and J 3 bases; nucleotides not matched to a gene: 2. The CDR3 here is CATSGGLAGGYEQYF. CDR3 nucleotides: TGTGCCACCAGCGGGGGACTAGCGGGGGGCTACGAGCAGTACTTC.

The chain uses TRBV6-1 and TRBJ1-2; 10 bases are a match to TRBD1. Germline-derived CDR1 and CDR2 are MNHNS and SASEGT. The CDR3 extends over 15 amino acids. Trimming removed 5 bases from V and 5 bases from J; junction bases left unmatched: 8. CDR3 coding DNA: TGTGCCAGCAGTAGACGGACAGGGGGGTTTTATGGCTACACCTTC. Its translation: CASSRRTGGFYGYTF.

CDR3: CASSLSPNRGYYEQYF. The CDR3 DNA reads TGTGCCAGCAGTTTATCCCCAAACAGGGGGTACTACGAGCAGTACTTC. The V gene is TRBV27, the J gene TRBJ2-7, with 8 nucleotides matching TRBD1. Germline values: CDR1 MNHEY, CDR2 SMNVEV (reference sequence). V lost 0 bases, J lost 3 bases, and 7 bases stayed unmatched. The CDR3 totals 16 residues.

This chain uses TRBV15 with TRBJ2-1; 10 bases agree with TRBD2. Germline V gene sequence: CDR1 LNHNV, CDR2 YYDKDF (reference sequence). The J segment lost 6 bases and the V segment lost 3 bases, leaving 11 bases of the junction unmatched. The CDR3 sequence is 17 residues long. The CDR3 DNA reads as TGTGCCACCAGCAGGGAAAGATTCAGCGGGAGGGCCAATGAGCAGTTCTTC. This codes for CATSRERFSGRANEQFF.

This clonotype was picked up many times. The V gene is TRBV6-6, the J gene TRBJ1-2, with D perhaps matching TRBD1 (6 bases). The germline gives CDR1 MNHNY, CDR2 SVGAGI (reference sequence). The CDR3 runs to 15 residues. Trimming shortened V by 0 bases and J by 4 bases, and 12 bases separated the two germline ends. The CDR3 spells CASSYSRGGGYGYTF. The CDR3 nucleotides read TGTGCCAGCAGTTACTCCAGGGGCGGCGGCTATGGCTACACCTTC.

The chain combines TRBV24-1 with TRBJ1-2; 11 bases map to TRBD1. V shed 4 bases and J 8 bases; nucleotides not matched to a gene: 2. This CDR3 has 13 residues. Germline V CDR1 and CDR2: KGHDR, SFDVKD. DNA for the CDR3: TGTGCCACCAGTGAGGGGACAGGGGGAGGCTACACCTTC. Its protein product is CATSEGTGGGYTF.

V and J are TRBV12-3 or TRBV12-4 and TRBJ2-1; D is unresolved. V was pared by 5 bases and J by 3 bases, with 11 bases between. The CDR3 length is 14 residues. CDR3 amino acids: CASSPDGFYNEQFF. The CDR3 coding sequence is TGTGCCAGCAGTCCGGACGGATTCTACAATGAGCAGTTCTTC.

In this sample, this clonotype turned up a few times. The chain couples TRBV30 to TRBJ2-1, with 9 bases matching TRBD2. CDR3 length equals 16 residues. V was pared by 8 bases and J by 0 bases, with 11 bases of the junction left unmatched. Per germline, CDR1 GTSNPN and CDR2 SVGIG (reference sequence). The CDR3 coding sequence is TGTGCCGTGGAGGGCGGGGGGGGAAGCTCCTACAATGAGCAGTTCTTC. This translates into CAVEGGGGSSYNEQFF.

Details on this clonotype: The missing conserved phenylalanine or tryptophan at the end of this CDR3 makes a read error likely. Because the CDR3's place on the DNA is in doubt, the DNA is left out and the CDR3 is given as listed by TCRdb. J is TRBJ1-6 and V is TRBV19. Ends included, the CDR3 has 9 residues. Germline lookup yields CDR1 LNHDA and CDR2 SQIVND (reference sequence). The CDR3: CASSTGLAA.

This clonotype has only one observation. The junction differs from germline at one of its ends, possibly a read error. The chain couples TRBV10-2 to TRBJ1-5; D is unresolved. The germline V gene encodes CDR1 WSHSY and CDR2 SAAADI. The CDR3 totals 13 residues. This CDR3 is CAIAGVSNQPQHF. DNA for the CDR3: TGTGCCATCGCCGGGGTAAGCAATCAGCCCCAGCATTTT.

The V and J genes are TRBV20-1 and TRBJ2-3, with 9 positions matching TRBD1. V was pared by 6 bases and J by 1 base, with 5 bases of the junction left unmatched. The CDR3 is made up of 14 amino acids. The germline gives CDR1 DFQATT, CDR2 SNEGSKA (reference sequence). Here the CDR3 DNA reads TGCAGTGCCCCGGGGACAGGGCGCACAGATACGCAGTATTTT. Translating it yields CSAPGTGRTDTQYF.

The J gene is TRBJ2-1, the V gene TRBV2; 9 bases align to TRBD1. Germline V gives CDR1 SNHLY, CDR2 FYNNEI. V was pared by 6 bases and J by 6 bases, with 3 bases of the junction left unmatched. CDR3 length: 13 residues. The CDR3 DNA reads TGTGCCAGCAGGGGGACAGGGATCAATGAGCAGTTCTTC. It encodes CASRGTGINEQFF. Supplemented by reference TRBV2 and TRBJ2-1, the full variable domain reads EPEVTQTPSHQVTQMGQEVILRCVPISNHLYFYWYRQILGQKVEFLVSFYNNEISEKSEIFDDQFSVERPDGSNFTLKIRSTKLEDSAMYFCASRGTGINEQFFGPGTRLTVL.

There are many counts of this clonotype. The J gene is TRBJ2-7, the V gene TRBV7-2, with no clear D. The V end lost 5 bases, the J end lost 1 base, and 9 bases lay between the germline ends. CDR1 is SGHTA and CDR2 is FQGNSA in the germline V gene. The CDR3 is 13 amino acids. CDR3 loop: CASSPLTSYEQYF. CDR3 sequence (DNA): TGTGCCAGCAGCCCCCTCACGTCCTACGAGCAGTACTTC. The full variable domain, in which reference TRBV7-2 and TRBJ2-7 provide the parts outside the CDR3, is GAGVSQSPSNKVTEKGKDVELRCDPISGHTALYWYRQSLGQGLEFLIYFQGNSAPDKSGLPSDRFSAERTGGSVSTLTIQRTQQEDSAVYLCASSPLTSYEQYFGPGTRLTVT.

V is TRBV5-1 and J is TRBJ1-1; D is unclear. Trimming cost V 0 bases and J 1 base, with 7 bases left between them. Per germline, CDR1 SGHRS and CDR2 YFSETQ. CDR3 length: 14 amino acids. The chain's CDR3 is CASSLEARNTEAFF. CDR3 DNA: TGCGCCAGCAGCTTGGAGGCCCGGAACACTGAAGCTTTCTTT.

Comments on this clonotype: A much more abundant neighbour one base away suggests this may be a read error. The rearrangement joins TRBV25-1 to TRBJ1-2; no reliable D call. V lost 2 bases, J lost 1 base, and 8 bases lay in between. There are 14 residues in the CDR3. Germline CDR1 and CDR2: MGHDK and SYGVNS. The CDR3 DNA is TGTGCCAGCAGTGAAACGACAAGTAACTATGGCTACACCTTC. Its translation: CASSETTSNYGYTF.

In this sample, this clonotype turned up many times. J is TRBJ2-1 and V is TRBV25-1; perhaps TRBD2 as D (6 bases). The CDR3 is 16 amino acids. V was cut by 6 bases and J by 5 bases, with 20 bases left in between. In germline, CDR1 is MGHDK, CDR2 SYGVNS. CDR3 bases: TGTGCCAGCAGCCGAAGCTCTAGCGCATCTCACAATGAGCAGTTCTTC. Its translation: CASSRSSSASHNEQFF.

With regard to this clonotype: This may be a read error: a much more frequent sequence differs by one nucleotide. The chain employs TRBV25-1 and TRBJ2-7, with D perhaps assigned TRBD1 or TRBD2 (6 bases each). The germline CDR1 and CDR2 sequences are MGHDK and SYGVNS. V shed 3 bases and J shed 3 bases, with 18 bases lying between them. This CDR3 is 16 amino acids long. The CDR3 bases are TGTGCCAGCAGTGACCACCTCGGGGGCCGGGACTACGAGCAGTACTTC. This sequence encodes CASSDHLGGRDYEQYF.